The 25 T cell receptor beta chains below were found in one sample sequenced in a study of shared clonotypes between healthy human individuals. TCRdb keeps only in-frame clones here, not all; method: immunoSEQ multiplex PCR. This sample carries about 2.2 million clones, approximately 94% of them seen once, and the ten largest clones take approximately 1.7%. Selected positively for CCR7 and CD45RO-negative, naive CD8 cells excluded terminally differentiated effector memory CD45RA+ cells. The sequencing input was naive CD8+ T cells from PBMCs. All receptors derive from a young man in good health. Some clones in this sample may be carry-over from other donors' samples.

The chain recombines TRBV7-8 with TRBJ2-1, with 8 bases aligning to TRBD1. The ends lost 1 base at V and 4 bases at J; junction bases unmatched: 12. Germline-derived CDR1 and CDR2 are SGHVS and FQNEAQ. The CDR3 is made up of 18 amino acids. In nucleotides, the CDR3 is TGTGCCAGCAGCTTAGTATCCCAGGGGGCAGGAGGGTACAATGAGCAGTTCTTC. This translates into CASSLVSQGAGGYNEQFF.

The rearrangement joins TRBV30 to TRBJ2-4, with D perhaps TRBD1 (6 bases). This CDR3 spans 16 amino acids. CDR1 and CDR2 from the germline V gene are GTSNPN and SVGIG (reference sequence). With 5 bases removed from V and 1 base from J, the gap between germline ends came to 18 bases. The CDR3 region is CAWDPHRGLAKNIQYF. As DNA, the CDR3 is TGTGCCTGGGACCCCCATAGGGGGTTGGCCAAAAACATTCAGTACTTC.

V gene TRBV7-3 combines with J gene TRBJ2-2; 8 bases fit TRBD2. The germline V gene has CDR1 SGHTA and CDR2 FQGTGA. The CDR3 is made up of 17 amino acids. With 1 base clipped from V and 3 bases from J, the junction kept 7 bases outside the gene matches. The CDR3 loop is CASSLRRWREDTGELFF. CDR3 coding DNA: TGTGCCAGCAGCTTAAGGCGCTGGCGGGAGGACACCGGGGAGCTGTTTTTT.

The genes are TRBV30 and TRBJ1-2, with 7 nucleotides matching TRBD1. Losses at the gene ends were 0 bases for V and 2 bases for J; bases not matched to a gene: 3. The CDR3 has 14 amino acids. Per germline, CDR1 GTSNPN and CDR2 SVGIG (reference sequence). The DNA of the CDR3 is TGTGCCTGGAGTGTACTGACAGGGAACTATGGCTACACCTTC. It yields the protein CAWSVLTGNYGYTF.

This chain uses TRBV28 with TRBJ1-2; TRBD1 aligns across 8 bases. V gave up 5 bases and J gave up 5 bases; unmatched junction bases: 10. This CDR3 spans 15 amino acids. Germline-derived CDR1 and CDR2 are MDHEN and SYDVKM. The CDR3 DNA follows: TGTGCCAGCAGTGCTCCGGGACAGGATCGTTATGGCTACACCTTC. Translation: CASSAPGQDRYGYTF.

The V gene is TRBV7-9, the J gene TRBJ2-1; unclear D gene. With 7 bases removed from V and 0 bases from J, the gap between germline ends came to 10 bases. This CDR3 comprises 14 residues. CDR1 is SEHNR and CDR2 is FQNEAQ in the germline V gene (reference sequence). The CDR3 loop is CASTLLDSYNEQFF. The CDR3 DNA follows: TGTGCCAGCACCCTACTGGACTCCTACAATGAGCAGTTCTTC.

Remarks on this clone: Other DNA sequences in the sample encode the same CDR3. The V gene is TRBV7-2, the J gene TRBJ2-7, with 7 bases matching TRBD2. CDR1 and CDR2 (germline): SGHTA, FQGNSA. Germline trimming cut 4 bases from V and 6 bases from J; bases unmatched to any gene: 0. This CDR3 has 11 residues. CDR3 nucleotide sequence: TGTGCCAGCAGCTGGGGGGGCGAGCAGTACTTC. It specifies CASSWGGEQYF.

The chain employs TRBV19 and TRBJ1-5; D perhaps matches TRBD1 (5 bases). The CDR3 covers 14 residues. V lost 7 bases, J lost 2 bases, and 12 bases lay in between. In germline, CDR1 is LNHDA, CDR2 SQIVND (reference sequence). The CDR3 region is CASTLRGGNQPQHF. In DNA, the CDR3 is TGTGCCAGTACCCTACGAGGGGGCAATCAGCCCCAGCATTTT.

In the case of this clone: Other DNA sequences in this specimen translate into the identical CDR3. This chain uses TRBV27 with TRBJ1-5, with 9 nucleotides matching TRBD1. This CDR3 is built from 14 residues. CDR1 and CDR2 from the germline V gene are MNHEY and SMNVEV (reference sequence). Germline trimming cut 3 bases from V and 7 bases from J; bases unmatched to any gene: 4. Here the CDR3 reads CASSFRDRDQPQHF. CDR3 nucleotide sequence: TGTGCCAGCAGTTTCCGGGACAGGGACCAGCCCCAGCATTTT.

This rearrangement joins TRBV28 to TRBJ2-7; D possibly corresponds to TRBD2 (6 bases). The CDR3 runs 14 residues. Germline V gene lookup returns CDR1 MDHEN and CDR2 SYDVKM. Trimming took 5 bases from V and 7 from J, leaving 18 bases between them. CDR3 sequence reads: CASSKAEGPREQYF. CDR3 coding DNA: TGTGCCAGCAGTAAAGCGGAGGGGCCACGGGAGCAGTACTTC.

The V call is TRBV7-9, the J call TRBJ1-1; possible D gene TRBD1, 5 bases. This CDR3 contains 17 residues. Looked up from germline, CDR1 is SEHNR and CDR2 is FQNEAQ (reference sequence). V dropped 5 bases and J dropped 5 bases, with 24 bases sitting between them. The CDR3 is CASSQGRLLGDQTEAFF. The CDR3 DNA is TGTGCCAGCAGCCAAGGCCGTCTCCTAGGGGATCAGACTGAAGCTTTCTTT.

The DNA of the CDR3 is TGTGCCAGCAGTGCCGGGACAGGGCTTCCTTCAAGCTCTAACTATGGCTACACCTTC. It yields the protein CASSAGTGLPSSSNYGYTF. V is TRBV27 and J is TRBJ1-2; 9 bases are shared with TRBD1. Germline lookup yields CDR1 MNHEY and CDR2 SMNVEV (reference sequence). The CDR3 has 19 residues. V gave up 5 bases and J gave up 0 bases; unmatched junction bases: 16.

The J gene is TRBJ2-1, the V gene TRBV2; 10 nucleotides line up with TRBD2. The V gene end was trimmed by 6 bases and the J gene end by 2 bases; junction bases not matched to a gene: 4. Germline lookup yields CDR1 SNHLY and CDR2 FYNNEI. The CDR3 loop spans 15 amino acids. In nucleotides, the CDR3 is TGTGCCAGCAGGGGGAGCGGGAGGGCCTACAATGAGCAGTTCTTC. This encodes CASRGSGRAYNEQFF.

The V gene is TRBV19, the J gene TRBJ2-2; 8 nucleotides align to TRBD1. V was clipped by 5 bases and J by 5 bases; unmatched bases: 4. Germline assignment: CDR1 LNHDA and CDR2 SQIVND (reference sequence). There are 14 residues in the CDR3. The CDR3 DNA is TGTGCCAGTAGTGACTGGACAGGGACCGGGGAGCTGTTTTTT. This sequence encodes CASSDWTGTGELFF.

V is TRBV9 and J is TRBJ2-7; 10 nucleotides line up with TRBD1. The V and J ends lost 2 bases and 2 bases, in that order; junction bases with no gene match: 7. The CDR3 totals 16 residues. The germline CDR1 and CDR2 sequences are SGDLS and YYNGEE. The CDR3 nucleotides are TGTGCCAGCAGCGTGTACGGGACAGGGGATGCCTACGAGCAGTACTTC. This codes for CASSVYGTGDAYEQYF.

This chain uses TRBV27 with TRBJ2-1; D uncertain. The CDR3 spans 13 residues. Germline CDR1 is MNHEY and CDR2 is SMNVEV (reference sequence). V dropped 5 bases and J dropped 9 bases, with 14 bases sitting between them. CDR3 coding DNA: TGTGCCAGCAGTGCCCTCGTGGGTGGTGAGCAGTTCTTC. Translated: CASSALVGGEQFF.

The gene calls are TRBV2 and TRBJ1-2; D ambiguous. Trimming pared 3 bases from V and 0 bases from J, leaving 11 bases between. The CDR3 contains 15 residues. The V gene's germline CDR1 is SNHLY and CDR2 FYNNEI. The CDR3 nucleotides are TGTGCCAGCAGTGAGGAACTAGACCCTAACTATGGCTACACCTTC. This codes for CASSEELDPNYGYTF.

CDR3 protein: CASSLSFSPRNEQFF. Written as DNA, the CDR3 is TGTGCCAGCAGTTTGAGTTTTTCCCCGAGGAATGAGCAGTTCTTC. The gene calls are TRBV28 and TRBJ2-1; D is uncertain. V was shortened by 3 bases and J by 7 bases, with 16 bases between the two germline ends. This CDR3 has 15 amino acids. The germline gives CDR1 MDHEN, CDR2 SYDVKM.

The gene calls are TRBV6-1 and TRBJ2-7, with 9 positions matching TRBD1. V lost 5 bases, J lost 3 bases, and 8 bases stayed unmatched. The CDR3 length is 15 residues. Looked up from germline, CDR1 is MNHNS and CDR2 is SASEGT. CDR3 sequence: CASSPDRGVFYEQYF. CDR3 sequence (DNA): TGTGCCAGCAGTCCTGACAGGGGGGTGTTCTACGAGCAGTACTTC.

The CDR3 spells CASSGSGSGETQYF. Here the CDR3 DNA reads TGTGCCAGCAGCGGTAGCGGGAGCGGGGAGACCCAGTACTTC. This sequence joins TRBV11-2 and TRBJ2-5; 9 bases fit TRBD2. There are 14 residues in the CDR3. V was pared by 5 bases and J by 5 bases, with 6 bases of the junction left unmatched. Germline V gives CDR1 SGHAT, CDR2 FQNNGV.

The rearrangement links TRBV10-3 to TRBJ1-5; 7 bases match TRBD1. This CDR3 has 13 amino acids. Losses at the gene ends were 8 bases for V and 3 bases for J; bases not matched to a gene: 4. Germline V CDR1 and CDR2: ENHRY, SYGVKD. The CDR3 loop reads CAIDGTDNQPQHF. In DNA, the CDR3 is TGTGCCATCGACGGGACAGACAATCAGCCCCAGCATTTT.

The V call is TRBV28, the J call TRBJ2-7; no clear D gene. CDR1 and CDR2 from the germline V gene are MDHEN and SYDVKM. The V gene lost 5 bases and the J gene lost 6 bases, with 20 bases spanning the gap. The CDR3 is made up of 15 amino acids. The CDR3 protein is CASSPTQVGISEQYF. CDR3 DNA sequence: TGTGCCAGCAGTCCCACCCAGGTGGGGATTAGCGAGCAGTACTTC.

The rearrangement links TRBV5-6 to TRBJ2-3; D is ambiguous. The germline V gene has CDR1 SGHDT and CDR2 YYEEEE. The length of the CDR3 is 14 residues. Trimming took 5 bases from V and 0 from J, leaving 10 bases between them. CDR3 in amino acids: CASRTILSTDTQYF. The CDR3 bases are TGTGCCAGCAGAACGATTCTTAGCACAGATACGCAGTATTTT.

The chain has TRBV5-8 and TRBJ2-5; 9 bases fit TRBD1. This CDR3 comprises 16 residues. CDR1 is SGHTS, CDR2 YDEGEE, per germline. Losses at the gene ends were 4 bases for V and 5 bases for J; bases not matched to a gene: 12. The CDR3 here is CASSLLRDRVHETQYF. The DNA for the CDR3 is TGTGCCAGCAGCCTCCTCCGGGACAGGGTTCATGAGACCCAGTACTTC.

The gene calls are TRBV9 and TRBJ1-5; perhaps TRBD1 as D (6 bases). The germline V and J ends were trimmed by 3 bases and 2 bases, with 12 bases remaining between them. The CDR3 has 15 amino acids. From germline, CDR1 is SGDLS and CDR2 YYNGEE. CDR3 protein: CASSEGVVGNQPQHF. The CDR3 bases are TGTGCCAGCAGCGAGGGGGTGGTGGGCAATCAGCCCCAGCATTTT.